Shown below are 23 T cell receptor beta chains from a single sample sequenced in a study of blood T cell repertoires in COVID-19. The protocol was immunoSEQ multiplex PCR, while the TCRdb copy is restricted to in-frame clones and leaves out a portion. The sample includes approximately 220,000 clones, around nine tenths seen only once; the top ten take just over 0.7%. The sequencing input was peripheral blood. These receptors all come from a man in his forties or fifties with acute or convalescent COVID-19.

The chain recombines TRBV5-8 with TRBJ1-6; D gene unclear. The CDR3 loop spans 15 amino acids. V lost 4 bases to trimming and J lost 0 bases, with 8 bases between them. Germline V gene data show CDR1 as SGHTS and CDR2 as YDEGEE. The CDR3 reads CASSNKYSYNSPLHF. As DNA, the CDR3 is TGTGCCAGCAGCAACAAGTACTCCTATAATTCACCCCTCCACTTT.

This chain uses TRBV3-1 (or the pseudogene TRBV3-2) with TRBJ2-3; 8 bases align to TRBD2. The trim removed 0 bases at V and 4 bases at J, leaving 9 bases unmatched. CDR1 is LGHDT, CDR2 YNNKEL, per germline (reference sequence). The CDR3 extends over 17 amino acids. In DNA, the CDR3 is TGTGCCAGCAGCCAAGACCGGCTAGCGGGCGTACCAGATACGCAGTATTTT. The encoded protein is CASSQDRLAGVPDTQYF.

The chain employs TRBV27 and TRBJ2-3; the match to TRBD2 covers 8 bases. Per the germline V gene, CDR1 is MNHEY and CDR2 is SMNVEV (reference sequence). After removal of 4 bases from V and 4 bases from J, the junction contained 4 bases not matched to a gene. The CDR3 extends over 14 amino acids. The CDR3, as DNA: TGTGCCAGCAGTTCCGGGGGGGATGCAGATACGCAGTATTTT. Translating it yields CASSSGGDADTQYF.

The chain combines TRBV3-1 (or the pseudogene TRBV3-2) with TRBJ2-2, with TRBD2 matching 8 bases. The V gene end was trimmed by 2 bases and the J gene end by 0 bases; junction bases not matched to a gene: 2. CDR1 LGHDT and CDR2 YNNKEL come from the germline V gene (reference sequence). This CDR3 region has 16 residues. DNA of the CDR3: TGTGCCAGCAGCCAAATAGCGGGGTCGAACACCGGGGAGCTGTTTTTT. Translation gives CASSQIAGSNTGELFF.

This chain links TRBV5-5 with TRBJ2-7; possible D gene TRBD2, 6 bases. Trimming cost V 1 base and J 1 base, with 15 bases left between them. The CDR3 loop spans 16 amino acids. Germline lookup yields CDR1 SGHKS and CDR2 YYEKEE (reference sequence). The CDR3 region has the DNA TGTGCCAGCAGCTTGTCGGGGACTCCTTTATCCTACGAGCAGTACTTC. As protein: CASSLSGTPLSYEQYF. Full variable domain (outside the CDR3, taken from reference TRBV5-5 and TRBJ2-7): DAGVTQSPTHLIKTRGQQVTLRCSPISGHKSVSWYQQVLGQGPQFIFQYYEKEERGRGNFPDRFSARQFPNYSSELNVNALLLGDSALYLCASSLSGTPLSYEQYFGPGTRLTVT.

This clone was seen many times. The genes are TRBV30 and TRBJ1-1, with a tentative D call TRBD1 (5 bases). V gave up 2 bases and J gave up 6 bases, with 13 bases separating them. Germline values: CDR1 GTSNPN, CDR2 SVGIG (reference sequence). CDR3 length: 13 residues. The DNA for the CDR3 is TGTGCCTGGAGTTTCTCCCGGGGGGCTGAAGCTTTCTTT. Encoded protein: CAWSFSRGAEAFF.

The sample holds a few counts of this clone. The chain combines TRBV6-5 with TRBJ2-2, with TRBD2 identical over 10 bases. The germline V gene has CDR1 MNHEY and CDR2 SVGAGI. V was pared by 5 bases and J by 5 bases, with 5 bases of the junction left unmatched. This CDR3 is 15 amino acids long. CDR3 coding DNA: TGTGCCAGCAGTCAGCTAGCGGGGGCAACCGGGGAGCTGTTTTTT. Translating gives CASSQLAGATGELFF.

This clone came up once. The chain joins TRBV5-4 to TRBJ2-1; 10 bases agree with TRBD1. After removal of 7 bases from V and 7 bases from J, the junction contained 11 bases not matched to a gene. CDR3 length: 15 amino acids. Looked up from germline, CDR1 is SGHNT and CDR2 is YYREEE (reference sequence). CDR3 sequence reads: CASDDRDRGRNEQFF. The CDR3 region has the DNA TGTGCCAGCGACGACCGGGACAGGGGTAGAAATGAGCAGTTCTTC. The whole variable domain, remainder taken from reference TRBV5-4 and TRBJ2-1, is ETGVTQSPTHLIKTRGQQVTLRCSSQSGHNTVSWYQQALGQGPQFIFQYYREEENGRGNFPPRFSGLQFPNYSSELNVNALELDDSALYLCASDDRDRGRNEQFFGPGTRLTVL.

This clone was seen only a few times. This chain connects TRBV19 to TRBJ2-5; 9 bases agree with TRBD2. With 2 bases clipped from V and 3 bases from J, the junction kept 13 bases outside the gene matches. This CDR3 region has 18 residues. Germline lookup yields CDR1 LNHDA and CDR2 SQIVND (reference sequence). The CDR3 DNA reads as TGTGCCAGTAGTATATCAAACCTCTTAGCGGGAGTAAAAGAGACCCAGTACTTC. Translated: CASSISNLLAGVKETQYF.

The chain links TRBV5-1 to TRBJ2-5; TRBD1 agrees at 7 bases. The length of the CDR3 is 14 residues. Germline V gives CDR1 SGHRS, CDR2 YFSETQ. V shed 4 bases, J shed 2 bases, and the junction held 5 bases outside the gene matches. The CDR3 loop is CASSPDRTQETQYF. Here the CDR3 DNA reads TGCGCCAGCAGCCCGGACAGGACTCAAGAGACCCAGTACTTC. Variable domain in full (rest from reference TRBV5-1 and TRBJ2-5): KAGVTQTPRYLIKTRGQQVTLSCSPISGHRSVSWYQQTPGQGLQFLFEYFSETQRNKGNFPGRFSGRQFSNSRSEMNVSTLELGDSALYLCASSPDRTQETQYFGPGTRLLVL.

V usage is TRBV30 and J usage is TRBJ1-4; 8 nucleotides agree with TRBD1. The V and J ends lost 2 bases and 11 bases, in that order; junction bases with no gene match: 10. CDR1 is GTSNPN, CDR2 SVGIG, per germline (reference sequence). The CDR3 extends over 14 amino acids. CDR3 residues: CAWSPGTGTFKLFF. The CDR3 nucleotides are TGTGCCTGGAGTCCCGGGACAGGTACTTTTAAACTGTTTTTT.

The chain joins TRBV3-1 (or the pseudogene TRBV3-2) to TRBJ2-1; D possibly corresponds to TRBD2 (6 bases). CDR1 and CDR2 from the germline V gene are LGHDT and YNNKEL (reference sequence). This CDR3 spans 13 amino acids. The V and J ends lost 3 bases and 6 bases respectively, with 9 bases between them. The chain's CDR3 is CASSQAGSNEQFF. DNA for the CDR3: TGTGCCAGCAGCCAGGCCGGGAGCAATGAGCAGTTCTTC.

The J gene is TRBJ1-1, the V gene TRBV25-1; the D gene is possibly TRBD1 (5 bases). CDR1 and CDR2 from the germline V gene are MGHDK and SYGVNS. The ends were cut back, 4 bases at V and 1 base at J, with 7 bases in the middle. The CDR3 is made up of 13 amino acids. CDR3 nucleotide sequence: TGTGCCAGCAGTGTGACAGCGAACACTGAAGCTTTCTTT. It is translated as CASSVTANTEAFF.

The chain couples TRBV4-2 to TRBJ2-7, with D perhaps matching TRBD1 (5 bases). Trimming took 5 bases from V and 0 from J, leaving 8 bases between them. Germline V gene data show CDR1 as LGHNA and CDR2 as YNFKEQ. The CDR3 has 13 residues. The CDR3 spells CASSGQGSYEQYF. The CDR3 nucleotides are TGTGCCAGCAGCGGTCAGGGCTCCTACGAGCAGTACTTC.

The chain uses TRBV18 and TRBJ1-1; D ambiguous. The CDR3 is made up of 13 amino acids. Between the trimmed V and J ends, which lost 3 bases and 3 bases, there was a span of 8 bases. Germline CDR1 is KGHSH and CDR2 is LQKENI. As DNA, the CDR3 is TGTGCCAGCTCACCGTCAGAGGACACTGAAGCTTTCTTT. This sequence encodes CASSPSEDTEAFF.

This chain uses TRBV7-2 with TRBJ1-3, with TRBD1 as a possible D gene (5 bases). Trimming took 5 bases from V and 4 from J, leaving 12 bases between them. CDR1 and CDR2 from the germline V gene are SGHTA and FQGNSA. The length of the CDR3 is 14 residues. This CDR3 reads CASSLLGQGNTIYF. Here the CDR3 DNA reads TGTGCCAGCAGCCTCCTGGGGCAGGGAAACACCATATATTTT.

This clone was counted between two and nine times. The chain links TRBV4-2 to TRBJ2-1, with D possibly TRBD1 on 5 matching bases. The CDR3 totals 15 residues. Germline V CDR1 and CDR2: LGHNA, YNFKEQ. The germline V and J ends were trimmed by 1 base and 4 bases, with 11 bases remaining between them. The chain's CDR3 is CASSQGGRRYNEQFF. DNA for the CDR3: TGTGCCAGCAGCCAAGGGGGCAGACGTTACAATGAGCAGTTCTTC.

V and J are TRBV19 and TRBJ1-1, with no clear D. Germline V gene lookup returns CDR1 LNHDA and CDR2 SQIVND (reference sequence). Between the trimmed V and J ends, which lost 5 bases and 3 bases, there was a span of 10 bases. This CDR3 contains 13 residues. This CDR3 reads CASSHHGDTEAFF. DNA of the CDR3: TGTGCCAGTAGTCACCACGGGGACACTGAAGCTTTCTTT.

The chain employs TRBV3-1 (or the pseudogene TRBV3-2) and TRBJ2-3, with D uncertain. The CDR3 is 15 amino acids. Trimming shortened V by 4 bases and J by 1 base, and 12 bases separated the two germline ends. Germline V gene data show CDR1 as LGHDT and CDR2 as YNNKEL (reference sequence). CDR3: CASSPGEEGTDTQYF. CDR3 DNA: TGTGCCAGCAGCCCCGGAGAGGAAGGCACAGATACGCAGTATTTT.

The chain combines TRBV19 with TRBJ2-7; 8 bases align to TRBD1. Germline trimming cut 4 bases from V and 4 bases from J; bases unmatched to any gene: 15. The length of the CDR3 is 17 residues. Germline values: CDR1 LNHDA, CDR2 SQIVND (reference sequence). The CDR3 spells CASSTRPLTGDGYEQYF. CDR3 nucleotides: TGTGCCAGTAGTACCCGCCCTTTGACAGGGGATGGGTACGAGCAGTACTTC.

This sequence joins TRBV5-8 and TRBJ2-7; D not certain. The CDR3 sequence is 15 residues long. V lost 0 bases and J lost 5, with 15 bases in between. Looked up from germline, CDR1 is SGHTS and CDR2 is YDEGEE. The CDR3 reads CASSLAVGSGDEQYF. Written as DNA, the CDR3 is TGTGCCAGCAGCTTGGCTGTGGGTTCAGGCGACGAGCAGTACTTC.

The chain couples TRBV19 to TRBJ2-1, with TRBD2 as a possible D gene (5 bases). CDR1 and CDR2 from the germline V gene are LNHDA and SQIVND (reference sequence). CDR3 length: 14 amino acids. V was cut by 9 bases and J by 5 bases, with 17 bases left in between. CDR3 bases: TGTGCCAGCCAACTGGGAGAGGCAAACAATGAGCAGTTCTTC. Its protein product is CASQLGEANNEQFF.

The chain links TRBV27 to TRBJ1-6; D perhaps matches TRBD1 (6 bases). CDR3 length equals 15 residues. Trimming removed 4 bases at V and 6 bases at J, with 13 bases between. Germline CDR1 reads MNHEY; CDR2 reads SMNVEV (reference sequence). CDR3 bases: TGTGCCAGCAGTTCCCTAGGACAGTTTAATTCACCCCTCCACTTT. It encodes CASSSLGQFNSPLHF.